These 14 T cell receptor beta chains originate from one sample sequenced in a study of regulatory T cells in long-lasting Graves disease. Time point given: persistent/refractory GD, antithyroid drugs over 5 years with positive TRAb. The TCR library was prepared using RNA isolated from PBMCs. Through Arm-PCR of CDR3 regions and iRepertoire HTBI primers, TCR beta libraries were built. TCRdb reprocessed the multiplex PCR reads with MiXCR, giving one entry per CDR3 protein. Among some 280,000 distinct CDR3 sequences listed, under 25% were seen once. The sample consisted of peripheral blood mononuclear cells (PBMCs), taken when the disease was refractory, from a patient treated with antithyroid drugs. The receptor set was obtained from a female donor with Graves disease.

The sample holds a few counts of this clonotype. This chain connects TRBV6-1 to TRBJ2-2, with no clear D. The CDR3 runs to 10 residues. V shed 8 bases and J shed 7 bases, with 5 bases lying between them. Per germline, CDR1 MNHNS and CDR2 SASEGT. CDR3 bases: TGTGCCAGCGGTAACGGGGAGCTGTTTTTT. Its protein is CASGNGELFF.

This clonotype came up many times. This chain uses TRBV12-3 or TRBV12-4 with TRBJ2-4, with TRBD1 matching over 7 bases. V lost 7 bases to trimming and J lost 0 bases; unmatched junction nucleotides: 3. The CDR3 has 14 amino acids. This chain's CDR3 is CASTGTVAKNIQYF. In DNA, the CDR3 is TGTGCCAGCACCGGGACAGTAGCCAAAAACATTCAGTACTTC.

The chain links TRBV7-2 to TRBJ2-2, with TRBD1 matching over 8 bases. The V and J ends lost 3 bases and 3 bases, in that order; junction bases with no gene match: 3. From germline, CDR1 is SGHTA and CDR2 FQGNSA. CDR3 size: 15 residues. CDR3 in DNA: TGTGCCAGCAGCTTCGGACAGGGACACACCGGGGAGCTGTTTTTT. Its translation: CASSFGQGHTGELFF.

The chain combines TRBV20-1 with TRBJ2-7, with D unclear. CDR1 is DFQATT, CDR2 SNEGSKA, per germline (reference sequence). The CDR3 is 14 amino acids. The V gene lost 4 bases and the J gene lost 5 bases, with 18 bases spanning the gap. CDR3 sequence (DNA): TGCAGTGCTAACTCAATCCCGAGACATAACGAGCAGTACTTC. Translated, it gives CSANSIPRHNEQYF.

Note on this clonotype: This could be a read error, since a much larger clone is one nucleotide away. For the CDR3, the DNA is TGTGCCAGCAGTTGGGACAGGGACGAGCAGTACTTC. Its protein product is CASSWDRDEQYF. The chain links TRBV6-5 to TRBJ2-7, with 9 bases identical to TRBD1. Per germline, CDR1 MNHEY and CDR2 SVGAGI. The CDR3 extends over 12 amino acids. Trimming at V came to 4 bases and at J to 5 bases, leaving 0 bases not matched to a gene.

The table lists this clonotype with many counts. This chain uses TRBV28 with TRBJ2-7; 7 bases map to TRBD1. Germline trimming cut 5 bases from V and 6 bases from J; bases unmatched to any gene: 4. The CDR3 is made up of 12 amino acids. CDR1 and CDR2 from the germline V gene are MDHEN and SYDVKM. The DNA of the CDR3 is TGTGCCAGCAGTCCTTACAGGGGCGAGCAGTACTTC. It specifies CASSPYRGEQYF.

The chain links TRBV6-2 or TRBV6-3 to TRBJ2-3; no definite D call. The CDR3 contains 13 residues. The V gene lost 2 bases and the J gene lost 1 base, with 4 bases spanning the gap. The V gene's germline CDR1 is MNHEY and CDR2 SVGEGT. Written as DNA, the CDR3 is TGTGCCAGCAGTTACCGTGGCACAGATACGCAGTATTTT. Protein product: CASSYRGTDTQYF.

The sample holds many counts of this clonotype. The chain is built from TRBV28 and TRBJ1-6; D is undetermined. CDR1 is MDHEN, CDR2 SYDVKM, per germline. The CDR3 has 12 residues. V was cut by 4 bases and J by 12 bases, with 10 bases left in between. The CDR3 loop reads CASSYLDLPLHF. Here the CDR3 DNA reads TGTGCCAGCAGTTACTTAGATCTACCCCTCCACTTT.

At least ten counts were recorded for this clonotype. The chain is built from TRBV7-2 and TRBJ2-7; D is unclear. V gave up 1 base and J gave up 1 base, with 11 bases separating them. The CDR3 is 15 residues long. The germline gives CDR1 SGHTA, CDR2 FQGNSA. The CDR3 sequence is CASSLEVRASYEQYF. Here the CDR3 DNA reads TGTGCCAGCAGCTTAGAGGTACGGGCGTCCTACGAGCAGTACTTC.

In its sample, this clonotype was seen many times. The junction shows a germline mismatch at one end, possibly a read error. The V gene is TRBV6-1, the J gene TRBJ2-5, with no clear D. Per the germline V gene, CDR1 is MNHNS and CDR2 is SASEGT. There are 11 residues in the CDR3. CDR3 nucleotides: TGTGCCAGCAGTCAAGCGGAGACCCAGTACTTC. Translating gives CASSQAETQYF.

Many counts were recorded for this clonotype. The rearrangement links TRBV12-3 or TRBV12-4 to TRBJ1-2; maybe TRBD1 (5 bases). V was pared by 7 bases and J by 7 bases, with 16 bases between. This CDR3 region has 13 residues. The CDR3 bases are TGTGCCAGCACCCCAACGGGGGGATTTGGCTACACCTTC. Translated: CASTPTGGFGYTF.

This clonotype was picked up a small number of times. This sequence joins TRBV29-1 and TRBJ2-5, with D perhaps matching TRBD1 (6 bases). Germline values: CDR1 SQVTM, CDR2 ANQGSEA. V lost 6 bases and J lost 4, with 12 bases in between. This CDR3 contains 12 residues. In DNA, the CDR3 is TGCAGCGTCCAGGGGTCAGGAGAGACCCAGTACTTC. The encoded protein is CSVQGSGETQYF.

In its sample, this clonotype was seen a few times. This may stem from a read error, because a much larger clone lies one nucleotide away. V usage is TRBV12-3 or TRBV12-4 and J usage is TRBJ2-4; D uncertain. The length of the CDR3 is 15 residues. The CDR3 reads CGSSLAVGSKDIQYF. The CDR3 DNA is TGTGGCAGCAGTTTAGCCGTGGGATCCAAAGACATTCAGTACTTC.

The chain carries TRBV19 and TRBJ1-5; D is unresolved. The CDR3 contains 14 residues. The V and J ends lost 1 base and 9 bases respectively, with 13 bases between them. The germline CDR1 and CDR2 sequences are LNHDA and SQIVND (reference sequence). The CDR3 region is CASSIAPRSWPQHF. DNA of the CDR3: TGTGCCAGTAGTATAGCTCCTCGTTCCTGGCCCCAGCATTTT. Variable domain in full (rest from reference TRBV19 and TRBJ1-5): DGGITQSPKYLFRKEGQNVTLSCEQNLNHDAMYWYRQDPGQGLRLIYYSQIVNDFQKGDIAEGYSVSREKKESFPLTVTSAQKNPTAFYLCASSIAPRSWPQHFGDGTRLSIL.